A selection of T cell receptor beta chains follows, all from one sample in a study of CD4 T cells in relation to SARS-CoV-2 and coronaviruses. Data came from immunoSEQ multiplex PCR; TCRdb stores just in-frame clones and leaves some out. The table has 10,000 to 13,000 clones, over 70% seen once. Material for sequencing was naive CD4+ T cells from PBMCs. The source of these receptors is an adult with COVID-19. Both conserved end residues are part of each CDR3. Not every row has a clone size; where given, it reads once, few, many or a size class.

>TRBV11-3|NA
CASSLGRGSHNEQFF
>TRBV5-4|once
CASNNGGLLTGELFF
>TRBV3-1/TRBV3-2|NA
CASSQNQGYPMGDGYTF
>TRBV18|NA
CASSPPGLDTQYF
>TRBV6-5|NA
CASRRGVGYGYTF
>TRBV7-5|NA
CARSPLVLAGVNEQFF
>TRBV7-9|NA
CASSLPKGFTYNEQFF
>TRBV2|NA
CASSAWDLPGGETQYF
>TRBV6-6|NA
CASSYIRGAGETQYF
>TRBV29-1|NA
CSVGQGVSYEQYF
>TRBV10-3|NA
CAIRLGSGANVLTF
>TRBV15|NA
CATSRDLRVTGELFF
>TRBV5-4|NA
CASSSRGAYEQYF
>TRBV18|NA
CASSPLAGDQETQYF
>TRBV7-9|NA
CASSLAAGQGDGYTF
>TRBV19|NA
CASSEAQGGNEQFF
>TRBV6-5|NA
CASRRGINYEQYF